This TCR beta chain is drawn from a study of blood T cell repertoires in COVID-19. V dropped 1 base and J dropped 7; count of bases not matched to a gene: 10. This CDR3 comprises 17 residues. The germline CDR1 and CDR2 sequences are SGHTA and FQGNSA. Repertoires were generated with immunoSEQ multiplex PCR, while TCRdb's copy carries only in-frame clones and drops some. This sample has roughly 260,000 clones, with around nine tenths found just once. This clonotype was sampled from a man aged 35-49 years who had recovered from COVID-19. This chain joins TRBV7-2 and TRBJ2-1; 10 bases match TRBD2. Sequenced input: peripheral blood. CDR3 DNA sequence: TGTGCCAGCAGCTTAGTAGGGTTTACTAGCGGGGATAATGAGCAGTTCTTC. It encodes CASSLVGFTSGDNEQFF.